Listed here are 27 T cell receptor beta chains from one sample, sequenced in a study of T-cell reconstitution after alpha-beta-depleted transplantation in children. Preparation of the TCRbeta library was carried out with unique molecular identifiers. In TCRdb, the PCR reads were re-called with MiXCR into one record per CDR3 protein. The table shows hundreds of thousands of distinct CDR3 sequences, with approximately 17% occurring only once. The sample was PBMCs from the stem cell graft donor, taken from the stem cell graft. The receptors originated from a human donor who donated a stem cell graft to a child with acute myeloid leukemia.

This clonotype was recorded a few times. The rearrangement uses TRBV7-3 and TRBJ2-7; D may be TRBD1 (6 bases). Germline loops: CDR1 SGHTA, CDR2 FQGTGA. The CDR3 totals 13 residues. V was trimmed by 2 bases and J by 9 bases, leaving 14 bases between them. CDR3 in DNA: TGTGCCAGCAGCTTAGTCGAGGGACACGCGCAGTACTTC. This encodes CASSLVEGHAQYF.

V and J are TRBV12-3 or TRBV12-4 and TRBJ2-2; D is possibly TRBD1 or TRBD2 (5 bases each). This CDR3 is 14 amino acids long. Trimming removed 5 bases at V and 6 bases at J, with 13 bases between. CDR3 amino acids: CASSRDVGAGELFF. In DNA, the CDR3 is TGTGCCAGCAGTCGGGACGTTGGGGCCGGGGAGCTGTTTTTT.

This clonotype appeared many times. The genes are TRBV20-1 and TRBJ2-3; D gene uncertain. The CDR3 runs to 14 residues. Germline CDR1 DFQATT, CDR2 SNEGSKA (reference sequence). V was trimmed by 3 bases and J by 0 bases, leaving 10 bases between them. The CDR3 reads CSASPGASTDTQYF. CDR3 sequence (DNA): TGCAGTGCTAGTCCAGGCGCTAGCACAGATACGCAGTATTTT.

The chain links TRBV5-6 to TRBJ2-2; D call uncertain. Germline CDR1 is SGHDT and CDR2 is YYEEEE. CDR3 length equals 14 residues. V was trimmed by 0 bases and J by 5 bases, leaving 8 bases between them. CDR3 region: CASSLAIGTGELFF. For the CDR3, the DNA is TGTGCCAGCAGCTTGGCCATAGGAACCGGGGAGCTGTTTTTT.

This chain uses TRBV20-1 with TRBJ2-2, with D possibly TRBD1 on 6 matching bases. The CDR3 is 14 residues long. Germline lookup yields CDR1 DFQATT and CDR2 SNEGSKA (reference sequence). Trimming left V 5 bases short and J 4 bases short, with 14 bases between. The CDR3, as DNA: TGCAGTGCTCGGCGAACAGGGTTCACCGGGGAGCTGTTTTTT. It specifies CSARRTGFTGELFF.

This clonotype was counted many times. The CDR3 DNA reads as TGCGCCAGCAGCTTGTGGGGGTTGGGGTCCTACAATGAGCAGTTCTTC. It encodes CASSLWGLGSYNEQFF. The chain carries TRBV5-1 and TRBJ2-1; the D gene could be TRBD1 or TRBD2 (5 bases each). V was trimmed by 1 base and J by 1 base, leaving 12 bases between them. Germline-derived CDR1 and CDR2 are SGHRS and YFSETQ. This CDR3 is built from 16 residues.

J is TRBJ2-1 and V is TRBV4-1; the match to TRBD2 covers 16 bases. The CDR3 totals 20 residues. The germline CDR1 and CDR2 sequences are MGHRA and YSYEKL. The J segment lost 7 bases and the V segment lost 1 base, leaving 13 bases of the junction unmatched. The CDR3 protein is CASSQVDGPGLAGGRNEQFF. In DNA form, the CDR3 reads TGCGCCAGCAGCCAAGTTGACGGCCCGGGACTAGCGGGGGGGCGGAATGAGCAGTTCTTC.

This clonotype was counted at least ten times. V and J are TRBV20-1 and TRBJ2-1, with D tentatively TRBD1 (5 bases). The germline V gene has CDR1 DFQATT and CDR2 SNEGSKA (reference sequence). The ends were cut back, 6 bases at V and 8 bases at J, with 11 bases in the middle. The CDR3 loop spans 11 amino acids. The CDR3 protein is CSANTGDEQFF. The CDR3 bases are TGCAGTGCCAACACAGGAGATGAGCAGTTCTTC.

In its sample, this clonotype was seen a few times. The rearrangement joins TRBV14 to TRBJ1-4; D is perhaps TRBD1 (6 bases). This CDR3 has 13 residues. Trimming shortened V by 8 bases and J by 4 bases, and 11 bases separated the two germline ends. Germline lookup yields CDR1 SGHDN and CDR2 FVKESK. The DNA of the CDR3 is TGTGCCAGCTCCGGGGGCCTTAATGAAAAACTGTTTTTT. This gives the protein CASSGGLNEKLFF.

This clonotype was found many times. This rearrangement joins TRBV29-1 to TRBJ2-3; either TRBD1 or TRBD2 may supply D (5 bases each). Germline V gives CDR1 SQVTM, CDR2 ANQGSEA. The CDR3 runs to 12 residues. Deletions cut 4 bases from V and 0 bases from J, with 5 bases between. This CDR3 is CSVGDSTDTQYF. The CDR3 coding sequence is TGCAGCGTTGGGGACAGCACAGATACGCAGTATTTT.

This chain uses TRBV9 with TRBJ2-3; D is perhaps TRBD2 (6 bases). The CDR3 runs 15 residues. V lost 0 bases to trimming and J lost 2 bases, with 10 bases between them. Germline CDR1 and CDR2: SGDLS and YYNGEE. Written as DNA, the CDR3 is TGTGCCAGCAGCGTAGGAGGGAGGTTCACAGATACGCAGTATTTT. Translating it yields CASSVGGRFTDTQYF.

This clonotype showed up just a few times. The chain has TRBV4-3 and TRBJ2-7, with 8 nucleotides matching TRBD1. The CDR3 totals 15 residues. Looked up from germline, CDR1 is LGHNA and CDR2 is YSLEER. V shed 4 bases and J 7 bases; nucleotides not matched to a gene: 12. The CDR3 DNA follows: TGCGCCAGCAGCCCCCAGAGGCAGGGGGCATGGGAGCAGTACTTC. This codes for CASSPQRQGAWEQYF.

The chain combines TRBV7-6 with TRBJ2-7; 10 positions match TRBD1. From germline, CDR1 is SGHVS and CDR2 FNYEAQ. Unmatched junction bases numbered 2, after V lost 1 base and J lost 5 bases. CDR3 length equals 14 residues. Here the CDR3 DNA reads TGTGCCAGCAGCTTAGGGGGACAGGGGAACGAGCAGTACTTC. Translation: CASSLGGQGNEQYF.

The rearrangement uses TRBV7-2 and TRBJ1-3; unclear D gene. From germline, CDR1 is SGHTA and CDR2 FQGNSA. The CDR3 has 14 amino acids. V lost 1 base and J 0 bases, leaving 4 bases between the germline ends. In DNA, the CDR3 is TGTGCCAGCAGCTTAGGTCACTCTGGAAACACCATATATTTT. Translation gives CASSLGHSGNTIYF.

The chain combines TRBV12-3 or TRBV12-4 with TRBJ2-7; the match to TRBD1 covers 7 bases. V shed 6 bases, J shed 6 bases, and the junction held 5 bases outside the gene matches. This CDR3 is built from 12 residues. CDR3 nucleotide sequence: TGTGCCAGCAGCCGTACAGGGGTCGAGCAGTACGTC. This sequence encodes CASSRTGVEQYV.

The V call is TRBV12-3 or TRBV12-4, the J call TRBJ2-5; D possibly corresponds to TRBD1 (6 bases). Trimming stripped 3 bases from V and 5 bases from J, with 10 bases between. The CDR3 contains 13 residues. The CDR3 DNA follows: TGTGCCAGCAGTTTTCCAGGGGTGGAGACCCAGTACTTC. Its protein product is CASSFPGVETQYF.

This clonotype was seen repeatedly, ten times or more. The gene calls are TRBV28 and TRBJ2-7; D is unclear. V was clipped by 3 bases and J by 3 bases, with 6 bases between them. The germline CDR1 and CDR2 sequences are MDHEN and SYDVKM. There are 12 residues in the CDR3. The CDR3 loop reads CASSLGHYEQYV. The CDR3 nucleotides are TGTGCCAGCAGTTTGGGCCACTACGAGCAGTACGTC.

Ten or more counts support this clonotype. The gene calls are TRBV5-1 and TRBJ1-1; 9 bases agree with TRBD1. The CDR3 has 14 amino acids. After removal of 4 bases from V and 4 bases from J, the junction contained 5 bases not matched to a gene. Germline CDR1 is SGHRS and CDR2 is YFSETQ. This CDR3 is CASSTTGGFTEAFF. CDR3 nucleotide sequence: TGCGCCAGCAGCACGACAGGGGGATTCACTGAAGCTTTCTTT.

This clonotype has at least ten counts. This sequence joins TRBV20-1 and TRBJ1-5, with 12 bases aligning to TRBD1. This CDR3 is 13 amino acids long. The V segment lost 5 bases and the J segment 5 bases; nucleotides outside the gene matches: 1. The V gene's germline CDR1 is DFQATT and CDR2 SNEGSKA (reference sequence). In DNA, the CDR3 is TGCAGTGCTCGGGACAGGGGGCATCAGCCCCAGCATTTT. Translation gives CSARDRGHQPQHF.

This clonotype occurred many times. The chain couples TRBV7-2 to TRBJ1-1, with 9 bases that match TRBD1. V was pared by 10 bases and J by 7 bases, with 7 bases of the junction left unmatched. CDR1 is SGHTA, CDR2 FQGNSA, per germline. This CDR3 region has 12 residues. CDR3 amino acids: CAINRGPGEAFF. The CDR3 bases are TGTGCCATCAACAGGGGGCCGGGTGAAGCTTTCTTT.

This clonotype has at least ten counts. The chain carries TRBV7-8 and TRBJ1-5; 9 nucleotides agree with TRBD1. In germline, CDR1 is SGHVS, CDR2 FQNEAQ. V was clipped by 5 bases and J by 7 bases; unmatched bases: 9. The CDR3 sequence is 15 residues long. CDR3 sequence: CASSPSRDRVQPQHF. The CDR3 DNA reads as TGTGCCAGCAGCCCCTCTCGGGACAGGGTCCAGCCCCAGCATTTT.

The table lists this clonotype with a few counts. The V call is TRBV24-1, the J call TRBJ1-1, with TRBD1 matching over 9 bases. Per the germline V gene, CDR1 is KGHDR and CDR2 is SFDVKD. The CDR3 consists of 15 residues. Losses at the gene ends were 8 bases for V and 6 bases for J; bases not matched to a gene: 12. This chain's CDR3 is CATTTKDRGDAEAFF. CDR3 nucleotides: TGTGCCACCACTACTAAGGACAGGGGCGATGCTGAAGCTTTCTTT.

This clonotype was observed many times. The V call is TRBV20-1, the J call TRBJ2-1, with 9 bases identical to TRBD2. The junction had 2 bases not matched to a gene; V was cut back by 0 bases and J by 2 bases. This CDR3 contains 15 residues. Per germline, CDR1 DFQATT and CDR2 SNEGSKA (reference sequence). Here the CDR3 reads CSARDSSGTYNEQFF. The CDR3 DNA sequence: TGCAGTGCTAGAGATTCTAGCGGGACCTACAATGAGCAGTTCTTC.

This clonotype was picked up many times. CDR3 region: CASSLGPGATIQPQHF. Here the CDR3 DNA reads TGTGCCAGCAGCTTGGGACCGGGGGCCACGATTCAGCCCCAGCATTTT. The rearrangement joins TRBV5-5 to TRBJ1-5, with a tentative D call TRBD1 (6 bases). V was shortened by 0 bases and J by 6 bases, with 16 bases between the two germline ends. The CDR3 spans 16 residues. From germline, CDR1 is SGHKS and CDR2 YYEKEE (reference sequence).

This clonotype was seen more than once but under ten times. V usage is TRBV10-3 and J usage is TRBJ2-3; 10 bases map to TRBD2. This CDR3 region has 16 residues. Germline V lookup: CDR1 ENHRY, CDR2 SYGVKD. The V segment lost 0 bases and the J segment 4 bases; nucleotides outside the gene matches: 4. The CDR3 DNA reads TGTGCCATCAGTGAGTCAAGCGGGGGGGCCGCAGATACGCAGTATTTT. It yields the protein CAISESSGGAADTQYF.

In this sample, this clonotype turned up a few times. The chain combines TRBV7-3 with TRBJ2-1; the match to TRBD2 covers 7 bases. The CDR3 extends over 16 amino acids. The J segment lost 8 bases and the V segment lost 4 bases, leaving 14 bases of the junction unmatched. CDR1 is SGHTA, CDR2 FQGTGA, per germline. CDR3 DNA sequence: TGTGCCAGCAGCTCCGCCGGGACTACCCGTGCGGATGAGCAGTTCTTC. It translates to CASSSAGTTRADEQFF. Drawing the rest from reference TRBV7-3 and TRBJ2-1, the complete variable domain is GAGVSQTPSNKVTEKGKYVELRCDPISGHTALYWYRQSLGQGPEFLIYFQGTGAADDSGLPNDRFFAVRPEGSVSTLKIQRTERGDSAVYLCASSSAGTTRADEQFFGPGTRLTVL.

CDR3 DNA: TGTGCCAGCAGTCCACCACCGGCAGGACCTAATGAAAAACTGTTTTTT. Translating gives CASSPPPAGPNEKLFF. The chain recombines TRBV12-3 or TRBV12-4 with TRBJ1-4; D remains unclear. This CDR3 has 16 amino acids. V lost 5 bases to trimming and J lost 3 bases, with 16 bases between them.